This T cell receptor beta chain was recovered during a study of blood T cell repertoires in COVID-19. Study information: Sites in the United States, Italy and Spain provided acute and convalescent COVID-19 samples. Sample material is recorded as cDNA or gDNA derived from T cells, B-cell-depleted T cells, or PBMCs.

In the authors' methods: Cell counts per sample came from amplifying reference gene primers. Repertoires were generated with immunoSEQ multiplex PCR, while TCRdb's copy carries only in-frame clones and drops some. V, J and clone size were drawn from that table, and D and trimming were deduced from the DNA. The sample yields around 130,000 clones, 80% seen once. Sequenced material: peripheral blood. The TCR sequence derives from a man in his sixties with active or convalescent COVID-19.

CDR3 loop: CASREVYANTGELFF. In DNA, the CDR3 is TGTGCCAGCAGGGAGGTCTACGCGAACACCGGGGAGCTGTTTTTT. J is TRBJ2-2 and V is TRBV2; perhaps TRBD2 as D (5 bases). CDR1 is SNHLY and CDR2 is FYNNEI in the germline V gene. The V end was cut by 6 bases, the J end by 0 bases, with 11 bases between. This CDR3 comprises 15 residues.